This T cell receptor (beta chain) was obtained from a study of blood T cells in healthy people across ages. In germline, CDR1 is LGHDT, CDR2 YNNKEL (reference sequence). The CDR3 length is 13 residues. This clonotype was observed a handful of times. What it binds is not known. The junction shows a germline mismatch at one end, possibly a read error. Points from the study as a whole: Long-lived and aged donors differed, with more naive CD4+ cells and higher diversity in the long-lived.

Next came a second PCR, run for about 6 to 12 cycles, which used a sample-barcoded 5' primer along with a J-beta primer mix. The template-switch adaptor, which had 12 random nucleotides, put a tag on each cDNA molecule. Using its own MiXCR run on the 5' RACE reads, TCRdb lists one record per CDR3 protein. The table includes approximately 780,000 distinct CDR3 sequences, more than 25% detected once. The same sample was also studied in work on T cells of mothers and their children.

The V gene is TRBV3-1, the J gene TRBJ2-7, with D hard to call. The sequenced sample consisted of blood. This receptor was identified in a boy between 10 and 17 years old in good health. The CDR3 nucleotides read TGTGCCAGCAGCCAGGACGGAGAGGTAATGCTGTCGTTC. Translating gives CASSQDGEVMLSF.